The source of this T cell receptor beta chain is a study of a mutant IDH1 vaccine in newly diagnosed glioma. Clones were read by immunoSEQ multiplex PCR, and TCRdb kept only the in-frame ones, dropping some. The table lists under 55,000 clones, 91% of them singletons, with over 2% in the top ten. As for this clone: The antigen remains undetermined.

The sample's time point: week 11, during vaccination. Mutant IDH1 20-mer peptide, at 300 ug, made up each vaccine dose, with topical imiquimod. The donors' diagnosis was new WHO grade 3 or 4 astrocytoma that was IDH1-mutant and ATRX-lost. Sequenced material: PBMCs, taken from a glioma patient whose treatment included an IDH1 peptide vaccine. This TCR was recovered from a man in his fifties with glioma.

The CDR3: CASSQRASFGGELFF. For the CDR3, the DNA is TGCGCCAGCAGCCAACGGGCCTCGTTTGGCGGGGAGCTGTTTTTT. J is TRBJ2-2 and V is TRBV4-3, with D hard to call. CDR3 size: 15 residues. Germline loops: CDR1 LGHNA, CDR2 YSLEER. Trimming pared 2 bases from V and 7 bases from J, leaving 14 bases between.